A selection of T cell receptor beta chains follows, all from one sample in a study of blood T cell repertoires in COVID-19. Method: immunoSEQ multiplex PCR; TCRdb's copy keeps in-frame clones and lacks some. Of about 140,000 clones listed, around four fifths are singletons. The sequencing input was peripheral blood. These receptors were taken from a man aged 55 to 70 who had recovered from COVID-19. Both conserved end residues are part of each CDR3. The D gene is left open where the match is weak. Some rows have no size entry. The others give once, few or many, or a class for an expanded clone.

D gene	J gene	clone size	V gene	CDR3 DNA	CDR3 protein
TRBD2	TRBJ2-3	.	TRBV5-1	TGCGCCAGCAGCTCCGGACTAGCGGACACAGATACGCAGTATTTT	CASSSGLADTDTQYF
.	TRBJ2-2	.	TRBV7-6	TGTGCCAGCAGCTTAGGAGTCTCGTCGAACACCGGGGAGCTGTTTTTT	CASSLGVSSNTGELFF
.	TRBJ2-7	.	TRBV5-6	TGTGCCAGCAGCCGCCGCCGTGGGCAACCCCTCTACGAGCAGTACTTC	CASSRRRGQPLYEQYF
.	TRBJ2-5	.	TRBV11-2	TGTGCCAGCAGCTTAGAAGGGGTAGGACCTCTGTTGGGGACCCAGTACTTC	CASSLEGVGPLLGTQYF
TRBD2	TRBJ2-1	.	TRBV2	TGTGCCAGCAGCCAACTAGCGGGGGAAATCGATGAGCAGTTCTTC	CASSQLAGEIDEQFF
TRBD2	TRBJ2-1	.	TRBV7-2	TGTGCCAGCAGCCTTACTAGCGGGACCTACAATGAGCAGTTCTTC	CASSLTSGTYNEQFF
TRBD2	TRBJ2-1	.	TRBV6-2/TRBV6-3	TGTGCCAGCAGTTTAGGAGCGGGGGGCCTTAGAAAGCAGTTCTTC	CASSLGAGGLRKQFF
TRBD1	TRBJ2-5	.	TRBV19	TGTGCCAGTAGTTTCACAGGGGTCCAAGAGACCCAGTACTTC	CASSFTGVQETQYF
TRBD1	TRBJ1-2	.	TRBV6-6	TGTGCCACTCGGGAGACAGGGGGCTATGGCTACACCTTC	CATRETGGYGYTF
.	TRBJ2-1	.	TRBV5-1	TGCGCCAGCAGCTTCGAGGGATATGAGCAGTTCTTC	CASSFEGYEQFF
TRBD1	TRBJ1-2	.	TRBV9	TGTGCCAGCAGCCCGGAGGGGACAGACTATGGCTACACCTTC	CASSPEGTDYGYTF
TRBD1	TRBJ1-2	.	TRBV6-4	TGTGCCAGCAGTGACTCGGACAGGCTCCCTTTCCGCTACACCTTC	CASSDSDRLPFRYTF
TRBD1	TRBJ1-1	.	TRBV6-5	TGTGCCAGCAGCCGGGGGGACAGGGGGACTGAAGCTTTCTTT	CASSRGDRGTEAFF
TRBD1	TRBJ2-5	.	TRBV7-3	TGTGCCAGCAGCCTACAGGGGGGTGGTTCCGAGACCCAGTACTTC	CASSLQGGGSETQYF
.	TRBJ1-2	.	TRBV7-8	TGTGCCAGCAGCCCTAGGACAACTGGCTACACCTTC	CASSPRTTGYTF
TRBD1	TRBJ2-2	once	TRBV27	TGTGCCAGCCGCTGGACAGGGGACACCGGGGAGCTGTTTTTT	CASRWTGDTGELFF